The source of this T cell receptor beta chain is a study of blood T cell repertoires in COVID-19. Authors' analysis steps: Nucleated cell number was recorded as an estimate derived from reference gene primer amplification. Sequenced by immunoSEQ multiplex PCR; TCRdb stores in-frame clones only, minus some. V, J and clone size derive from that table, while D and trimming were established from the DNA sequence. In the table there are about 80,000 clones, about 85% of which are singletons. CDR3 size: 14 residues. Germline lookup yields CDR1 SEHNR and CDR2 FQNEAQ (reference sequence). With 8 bases clipped from V and 10 bases from J, the junction kept 10 bases outside the gene matches.

Sequenced material: peripheral blood. This chain connects TRBV7-9 to TRBJ1-6; TRBD1 agrees at 8 bases. The TCR originated in a human donor in a cohort sampled during active COVID-19. CDR3 residues: CASGLGQGASPLHF. The CDR3 DNA reads as TGTGCCAGCGGCCTCGGACAGGGAGCCTCACCCCTCCACTTT.